This is a list of T cell receptor beta chains from one sample in a study of cytomegalovirus exposure and HLA in healthy donors. Libraries were prepared by immunoSEQ multiplex PCR; TCRdb keeps only in-frame clonotypes and omits some of them. The sample shows 100,000 to 150,000 clones, roughly 72% of them seen only once. The sample comprised PBMCs. These receptors were taken from a woman between 50 and 59 years old in good health and CMV-seronegative. CDR3s include the opening cysteine and the closing phenylalanine or tryptophan. Each record gives: J gene, clone size, V gene, D gene, CDR3 protein, CDR3 DNA. A D gene is named only where the DNA matches it firmly. Where a row states a size, it is once, few, many or the class of an expanded clone; other rows omit it.

TRBJ2-3 | few | TRBV11-1 | NA | CASSPDMDRAYTDTQYF | TGTGCCAGCAGCCCTGACATGGACAGAGCTTACACAGATACGCAGTATTTT
TRBJ1-5 | NA | TRBV6-5 | NA | CASSGRTGLNQPQNF | TGTGCCAGCAGTGGCAGAACAGGTCTCAATCAGCCCCAGAATTTT
TRBJ2-1 | NA | TRBV5-1 | NA | CASSTGIYNEQFF | TGCGCCAGCAGCACCGGGATATACAATGAGCAGTTCTTC
TRBJ2-2 | few | TRBV5-1 | TRBD2 | CASSLGTSWVLTGELFF | TGCGCCAGCAGCTTGGGGACTAGCTGGGTACTCACCGGGGAGCTGTTTTTT
TRBJ2-1 | NA | TRBV27 | TRBD2 | CASRRASGRASYNEQFF | TGTGCCAGCAGGCGGGCTAGCGGGAGGGCTTCCTACAATGAGCAGTTCTTC
TRBJ2-5 | NA | TRBV7-9 | NA | CASSLYGRGTAGTQYF | TGTGCCAGCAGCTTATATGGCAGAGGAACCGCTGGGACCCAGTACTTC
TRBJ2-3 | few | TRBV10-3 | TRBD1 | CATWTGGVHTQYF | TGTGCCACCTGGACAGGGGGCGTACATACGCAGTATTTT
TRBJ1-1 | NA | TRBV5-1 | NA | CASSAQGPNTEAFF | TGCGCCAGCAGCGCACAGGGACCGAACACTGAAGCTTTCTTT
TRBJ2-7 | NA | TRBV27 | TRBD1 | CASSQTRGSPYEQYF | TGTGCCAGCAGTCAGACCAGGGGGTCCCCCTACGAGCAGTACTTC
TRBJ1-1 | NA | TRBV6-5 | NA | CASRGNTEAFF | TGTGCCAGCCGGGGGAACACTGAAGCTTTCTTT
TRBJ2-3 | NA | TRBV29-1 | TRBD2 | CSARRLSSGRFSTDTQYF | TGCAGCGCCCGGAGACTAAGTAGCGGGAGATTTAGCACAGATACGCAGTATTTT
TRBJ2-5 | NA | TRBV6-1 | NA | CASSQDRRAQYF | TGTGCCAGCAGTCAAGACCGCAGGGCCCAGTACTTC
TRBJ2-1 | NA | TRBV5-1 | TRBD2 | CASSSTGLAGEQFF | TGCGCCAGCAGCTCCACCGGGCTAGCGGGAGAGCAGTTCTTC
TRBJ1-1 | NA | TRBV29-1 | NA | CSVEAWGSRGDTEAFF | TGCAGCGTTGAAGCCTGGGGGAGCAGGGGAGACACTGAAGCTTTCTTT
TRBJ1-2 | NA | TRBV29-1 | NA | CSVEVVYEGVDGYPF | TGCAGCGTTGAAGTGGTCTACGAGGGGGTAGATGGCTACCCCTTC
TRBJ1-4 | NA | TRBV4-2 | NA | CASSQAWGTGGTNEKLFF | TGTGCCAGCAGCCAAGCGTGGGGGACCGGGGGAACTAATGAAAAACTGTTTTTT